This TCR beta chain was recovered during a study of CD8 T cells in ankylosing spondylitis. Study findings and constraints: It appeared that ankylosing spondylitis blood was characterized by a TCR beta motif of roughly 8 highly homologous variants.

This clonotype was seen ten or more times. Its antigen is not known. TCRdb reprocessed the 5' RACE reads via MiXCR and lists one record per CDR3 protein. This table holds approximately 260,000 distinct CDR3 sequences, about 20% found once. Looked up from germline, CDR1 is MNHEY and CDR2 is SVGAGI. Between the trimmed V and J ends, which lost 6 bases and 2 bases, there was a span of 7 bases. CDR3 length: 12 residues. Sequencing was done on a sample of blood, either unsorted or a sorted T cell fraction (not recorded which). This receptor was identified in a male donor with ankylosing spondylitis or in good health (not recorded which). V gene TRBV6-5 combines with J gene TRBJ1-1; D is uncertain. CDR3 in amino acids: CASSYSNTEAFF. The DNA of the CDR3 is TGTGCCAGCAGCTACAGCAACACTGAAGCTTTCTTT.